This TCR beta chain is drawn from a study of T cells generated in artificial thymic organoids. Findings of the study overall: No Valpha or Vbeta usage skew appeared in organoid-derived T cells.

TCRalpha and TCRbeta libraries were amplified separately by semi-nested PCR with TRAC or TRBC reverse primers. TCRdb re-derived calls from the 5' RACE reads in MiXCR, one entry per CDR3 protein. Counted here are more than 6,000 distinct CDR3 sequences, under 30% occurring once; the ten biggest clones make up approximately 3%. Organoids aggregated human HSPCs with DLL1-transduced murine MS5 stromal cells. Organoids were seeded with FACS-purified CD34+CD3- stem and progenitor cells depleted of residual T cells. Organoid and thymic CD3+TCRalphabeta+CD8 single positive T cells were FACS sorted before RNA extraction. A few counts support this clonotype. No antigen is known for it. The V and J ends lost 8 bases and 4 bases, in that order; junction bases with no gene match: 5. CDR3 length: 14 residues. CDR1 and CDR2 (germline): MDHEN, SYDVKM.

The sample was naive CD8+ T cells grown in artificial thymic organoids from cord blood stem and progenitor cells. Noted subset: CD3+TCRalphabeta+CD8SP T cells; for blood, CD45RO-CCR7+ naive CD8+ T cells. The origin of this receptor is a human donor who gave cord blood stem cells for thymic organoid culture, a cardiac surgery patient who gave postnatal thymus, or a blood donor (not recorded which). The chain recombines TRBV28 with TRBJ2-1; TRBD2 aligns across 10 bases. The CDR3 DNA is TGTGCCAGCCGCCCAGCGGGGGGGTACAATGAGCAGTTCTTC. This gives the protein CASRPAGGYNEQFF.